This TCR beta chain originates from a study of chemoradiotherapy in HPV16-positive cancers (dated 2022 in TCRdb). Looking at the study overall: Candidate HPV-specific T-cell clones and common TCR motifs were defined by functional T-cell assays performed on cells from two HPV16-positive patients. Whether T-cell immunity against the HPV oncoproteins E6 and E7 changes during chemoradiotherapy and whether survival is affected by this immunity were examined in the study. TCR repertoires from under 90 patients with HPV-related cancers were then used to track the candidate HPV-specific TCRs and motifs. Overall study outcomes, separate from this receptor: Expansion of candidate HPV-specific clones and E7-related TCR motifs was observed in the tumor microenvironment during treatment, whereas no such expansion was observed for non-HPV-specific T cells. The survival association was reported for HPV16-positive patients, and the functional definition of HPV-specific T cells was derived from only a couple of HPV16-positive patients. In HPV16-positive patients, expansion of HPV-responsive T cells during chemoradiotherapy was associated with improved recurrence-free survival.

The library was generated by the immunoSEQ multiplex PCR assay. Imported from immuneACCESS, the table was reduced by TCRdb to in-frame sequences with V and J called. These copies leave out some clones; in studies compared against another copy, an unresolved V gene accounts for under half, and the cause of the remainder is not known. The sample contains some 24,000 clones, roughly 94% of them found a single time. Around 2.6% of the sample goes to the ten largest clones. From the cysteine up to the phenylalanine, the CDR3 has a length of 15 residues. CDR3 DNA only is kept here, 45 bases in frame from base 1. Trimming accounts for 0 bases at V and 4 bases at J, while the number of junction bases matched to no gene is 1. For CDR1 and CDR2, the germline V gene lists SGHRS and YFSETQ. Turning to this clone: This clone's antigen is unknown. No clone much larger than this one lies a single base away; base qualities are absent.

Repertoires were sampled repeatedly over the course of chemoradiotherapy, so clonal expansion could be followed in the tumor microenvironment. The TCR sequence derives from a human donor with HPV-associated anogenital cancer. The specimen was taken from a patient who underwent chemoradiotherapy. Here the chain combines TRBV5-1 and TRBJ2-1; a stretch of 10 junction bases matches TRBD2. The DNA sequence is as follows: TGCGCCAGCAGCTTGGAACTAGCGGGGTACAATGAGCAGTTCTTC. Translated, it reads CASSLELAGYNEQFF.